This entry describes one T cell receptor (beta chain). These data are taken from a study of cytomegalovirus exposure and HLA in healthy donors. PCR employed 60 Vbeta and 13 Jbeta primers. Sequencing was performed with immunoSEQ multiplex PCR; in TCRdb, only in-frame clones are kept and a portion is missing. The sample lists 80,000 or so clones, around 80% seen once, with around 3% in the top ten. The trim removed 5 bases at V and 4 bases at J, leaving 7 bases unmatched. In germline, CDR1 is SGHVS, CDR2 FNYEAQ. The CDR3 contains 15 residues. The J gene is TRBJ2-1, the V gene TRBV7-6; TRBD1 aligns across 8 bases. Sequencing used PBMCs. The clonotype comes from a man in his fifties or sixties in good health and CMV-seropositive. This CDR3 is CASSPRTGLYNEQFF. The CDR3 nucleotides read TGTGCCAGCAGCCCCCGGACAGGGCTTTACAATGAGCAGTTCTTC.